The sequence of this TCR beta chain was determined in a study of blood T cell repertoires in COVID-19. Clones were sequenced by immunoSEQ multiplex PCR, and TCRdb holds only the in-frame ones, with some missing. The data show 150,000 to 200,000 clones, with about 88% seen just once and 3.5% to 4.5% held by the top ten. The length of the CDR3 is 18 residues. The germline gives CDR1 SGDLS, CDR2 YYNGEE. V was pared by 3 bases and J by 0 bases, with 16 bases between. Material: peripheral blood. V and J are TRBV9 and TRBJ2-6; weak D call: TRBD1 (6 bases). The TCR was taken from a human donor in a cohort sampled during active COVID-19. CDR3 sequence reads: CASSAAGEGGSGANVLTF. The CDR3 bases are TGTGCCAGCAGCGCCGCAGGGGAAGGGGGCTCTGGGGCCAACGTCCTGACTTTC.